Following are 9 T cell receptor beta chains from one sample sequenced in a study of cytomegalovirus exposure and HLA in healthy donors. Measured with immunoSEQ multiplex PCR; TCRdb has only the in-frame clones, and not every one. Of over 150,000 clones in the sample, less than 95% were seen once. Sample: PBMCs. These receptors came from a woman younger than 35 in good health and CMV-seropositive.

This clone was seen a single time. V gene TRBV4-3 combines with J gene TRBJ2-3; no clear D. The CDR3 is 16 residues long. The V gene lost 0 bases and the J gene lost 0 bases, with 10 bases spanning the gap. Germline loops: CDR1 LGHNA, CDR2 YSLEER. CDR3 DNA: TGCGCCAGCAGCCAAGAACTGGTTCTAAGCACAGATACGCAGTATTTT. Translation: CASSQELVLSTDTQYF.

The chain couples TRBV5-1 to TRBJ2-7, with 8 bases identical to TRBD2. The CDR3 has 14 amino acids. Per the germline V gene, CDR1 is SGHRS and CDR2 is YFSETQ. The V and J ends lost 2 bases and 4 bases, in that order; junction bases with no gene match: 5. The DNA of the CDR3 is TGCGCCAGCAGCTTTGGTCGGGGGGGGTACGAGCAGTACTTC. Protein sequence: CASSFGRGGYEQYF.

V gene TRBV5-1 combines with J gene TRBJ2-3, with 13 bases matching TRBD2. The CDR3 sequence is 19 residues long. V trimming: 0 bases; J trimming: 0 bases; junction bases outside the gene matches: 7. Germline V gene data show CDR1 as SGHRS and CDR2 as YFSETQ. CDR3 sequence reads: CASSLVAGTSGTSTDTQYF. The CDR3 DNA reads TGCGCCAGCAGCTTGGTCGCCGGGACTAGCGGGACTAGCACAGATACGCAGTATTTT.

The chain carries TRBV6-6 and TRBJ1-1; 8 nucleotides agree with TRBD1. Germline CDR1 and CDR2: MNHNY and SVGAGI (reference sequence). The V gene end was trimmed by 4 bases and the J gene end by 4 bases; junction bases not matched to a gene: 8. The CDR3 length is 15 residues. The CDR3 coding sequence is TGTGCCAGCAGTTCCCCCGACAGGGGAATCACTGAAGCTTTCTTT. This gives the protein CASSSPDRGITEAFF.

The rearrangement links TRBV11-3 to TRBJ2-5, with TRBD2 matching over 9 bases. V was pared by 4 bases and J by 5 bases, with 5 bases of the junction left unmatched. CDR1 and CDR2 (germline): SGHNT, YENEEA. This CDR3 comprises 14 residues. CDR3 coding DNA: TGTGCCAGCAGCTCGCGGGAGGGTGAGGAGACCCAGTACTTC. Protein product: CASSSREGEETQYF.

Only a few counts were recorded for this clone. The chain links TRBV4-2 to TRBJ1-4, with 8 bases fitting TRBD1. V gave up 0 bases and J gave up 3 bases; unmatched junction bases: 9. Germline-derived CDR1 and CDR2 are LGHNA and YNFKEQ. The CDR3 loop spans 18 amino acids. CDR3 sequence: CASSQESGTGGANEKLFF. In DNA form, the CDR3 reads TGTGCCAGCAGCCAAGAAAGTGGTACAGGGGGAGCTAATGAAAAACTGTTTTTT.

The chain carries TRBV4-2 and TRBJ2-5; 11 nucleotides agree with TRBD2. CDR1 and CDR2 (germline): LGHNA, YNFKEQ. The CDR3 has 15 amino acids. The junction had 5 bases not matched to a gene; V was cut back by 3 bases and J by 5 bases. CDR3 DNA: TGTGCCAGCAGCCATCCACTAGCGGGGGCGGAGACCCAGTACTTC. It codes for CASSHPLAGAETQYF.

The rearrangement links TRBV11-2 to TRBJ2-3; the match to TRBD2 covers 10 bases. The V gene's germline CDR1 is SGHAT and CDR2 FQNNGV. This CDR3 region has 16 residues. J lost 1 base, V lost 7 bases, and 8 bases had no gene match. CDR3 nucleotides: TGTGCCAGCACCACCGGGGGGACTAGCGGCACAGATACGCAGTATTTT. Translating it yields CASTTGGTSGTDTQYF.

This clone was seen just once. The CDR3 bases are TGTGCCAGCAGGACCGGAGGGGAGAACACTGAAGCTTTCTTT. Its protein is CASRTGGENTEAFF. The chain has TRBV25-1 and TRBJ1-1; the D gene is possibly TRBD1 (5 bases). The V gene's germline CDR1 is MGHDK and CDR2 SYGVNS. V lost 6 bases to trimming and J lost 1 base, with 12 bases between them. The CDR3 is 14 residues long. Variable domain in full (rest from reference TRBV25-1 and TRBJ1-1): EADIYQTPRYLVIGTGKKITLECSQTMGHDKMYWYQQDPGMELHLIHYSYGVNSTEKGDLSSESTVSRIRTEHFPLTLESARPSHTSQYLCASRTGGENTEAFFGQGTRLTVV.